These 6 T cell receptor beta chains share one sample of origin, sequenced in a study of yellow fever vaccine responses in identical twins. TCRdb re-called the RT-PCR reads with MiXCR, one entry per CDR3 protein. The data contain roughly 2,300 distinct CDR3 sequences, about 7.4% of them singletons. Sequencing was performed on T cells from blood (PBMCs), unsorted or a sorted subset (not recorded which), taken 2 to 3 years after vaccination. The receptors derive from a woman between 18 and 29 years old who received the yellow fever vaccine.

This clonotype has only a few counts. The CDR3 DNA reads as TGTGCCAGCAGCTTAATTAACTACGAGCAGTACTTC. Its protein is CASSLINYEQYF. V gene TRBV7-9 combines with J gene TRBJ2-7, with D unresolved. This CDR3 contains 12 residues. Germline V gene sequence: CDR1 SEHNR, CDR2 FQNEAQ (reference sequence). Trimming shortened V by 2 bases and J by 3 bases, and 5 bases separated the two germline ends.

In this sample, this clonotype turned up once. The CDR3 is CASSYSIVGGEETQYF. CDR3 DNA: TGTGCCAGCAGTTACTCGATCGTAGGGGGAGAGGAGACCCAGTACTTC. The gene calls are TRBV6-2 or TRBV6-3 and TRBJ2-5, with a weak D call TRBD1 (6 bases). Trimming cost V 0 bases and J 5 bases, with 16 bases left between them. This CDR3 has 16 amino acids. CDR1 and CDR2 from the germline V gene are MNHEY and SVGEGT.

By share, this clonotype ranks as large. This chain joins TRBV4-1 and TRBJ2-5; maybe TRBD2 (7 bases). The V end lost 5 bases, the J end lost 4 bases, and 17 bases lay between the germline ends. The CDR3 contains 15 residues. CDR1 is MGHRA, CDR2 YSYEKL, per germline. CDR3 nucleotides: TGCGCCAGCAGCTGGAGAGAGGGGGGGCGAGAGACCCAGTACTTC. It encodes CASSWREGGRETQYF.

This chain uses TRBV29-1 with TRBJ2-7; D not certain. The V gene's germline CDR1 is SQVTM and CDR2 ANQGSEA. The V gene lost 2 bases and the J gene lost 4 bases, with 21 bases spanning the gap. The CDR3 consists of 16 residues. The CDR3 region is CSVESVLRGGGYEQYF. DNA for the CDR3: TGCAGCGTTGAAAGCGTACTCCGAGGCGGTGGGTACGAGCAGTACTTC.

This chain uses TRBV6-1 with TRBJ1-1; TRBD1 is a possible D gene (5 bases). The CDR3 runs 15 residues. Looked up from germline, CDR1 is MNHNS and CDR2 is SASEGT. Trimming pared 3 bases from V and 0 bases from J, leaving 11 bases between. The CDR3 region has the DNA TGTGCCAGCAGTGAGGGACCGATTATGAACACTGAAGCTTTCTTT. Protein: CASSEGPIMNTEAFF.

In its sample, this clonotype is medium-sized. The CDR3: CASSQSYGPSTDTQYF. CDR3 DNA: TGCGCCAGCAGTCAATCGTACGGTCCTAGCACAGATACGCAGTATTTT. This chain uses TRBV23-1 with TRBJ2-3; D gene ambiguous. TRBV23-1 is identified as an open reading frame with a role that is uncertain. This CDR3 region has 16 residues. Trimming took 0 bases from V and 0 from J, leaving 10 bases between them.